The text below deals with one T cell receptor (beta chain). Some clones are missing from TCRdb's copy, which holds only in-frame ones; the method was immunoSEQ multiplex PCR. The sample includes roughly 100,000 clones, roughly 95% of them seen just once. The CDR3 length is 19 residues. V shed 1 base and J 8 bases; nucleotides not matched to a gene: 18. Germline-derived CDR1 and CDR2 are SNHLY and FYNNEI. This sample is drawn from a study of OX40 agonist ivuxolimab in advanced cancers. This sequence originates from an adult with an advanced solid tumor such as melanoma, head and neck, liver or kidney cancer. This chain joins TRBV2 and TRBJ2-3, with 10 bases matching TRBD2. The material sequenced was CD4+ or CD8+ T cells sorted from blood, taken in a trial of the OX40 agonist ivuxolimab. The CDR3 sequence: CASSEVVTSGEEPGATQYF. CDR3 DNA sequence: TGTGCCAGCAGTGAAGTCGTAACTAGCGGGGAGGAACCGGGGGCTACGCAGTATTTT.